The clone carrying this TCR beta chain was detected many times. The sample comes from a study of blood T cells in healthy people across ages. Alongside a J-beta primer mix, a sample-barcoded 5' primer served in a second PCR lasting roughly 7 to 11 cycles. TCRdb processed the 5' RACE reads anew with MiXCR; each CDR3 protein has one entry. The sample lists roughly 2 million distinct CDR3 sequences, around half occurring once. Input material: blood. The sequence derives from a woman between 35 and 50 years old in good health.

CDR3 sequence (DNA): TGTGCCAGCAGCCCTGGAGGACAGTCCTACGAGCAGTACTTC. This sequence encodes CASSPGGQSYEQYF. V gene TRBV7-2 combines with J gene TRBJ2-7; D possibly corresponds to TRBD1 (6 bases). The CDR3 has 14 residues. CDR1 and CDR2 (germline): SGHTA, FQGNSA. Trimming left V 5 bases short and J 1 base short, with 12 bases between. Looking up the rest from reference TRBV7-2 and TRBJ2-7 gives the full variable domain: GAGVSQSPSNKVTEKGKDVELRCDPISGHTALYWYRQSLGQGLEFLIYFQGNSAPDKSGLPSDRFSAERTGGSVSTLTIQRTQQEDSAVYLCASSPGGQSYEQYFGPGTRLTVT.